This T cell receptor beta chain was sequenced for a study of T cells in Graves' hyperthyroidism and ophthalmopathy. Across 18 months, stable Graves' hyperthyroidism was marked by no progression to ophthalmopathy. Used for diagnoses were clinical symptoms, serum thyroxine and TRAb, thyroid ultrasound and orbital computed tomography. The CDR3 is 14 amino acids. Per the germline V gene, CDR1 is LNHNV and CDR2 is YYDKDF (reference sequence). Deletions cut 6 bases from V and 7 bases from J, with 18 bases between. RNA transcripts were the template for amplifying TCR beta CDR3 regions. Carried out on the TCR CDR3, a first-round RT-PCR used the HTBI primer set. TCRdb reanalysed the multiplex PCR reads using MiXCR and keeps one entry per CDR3 protein. Here the sample spans about 400,000 distinct CDR3 sequences, more than 13% being singletons. Remarks on this clonotype: Its antigen remains unknown.

Study-wide results and caveats: Within blood appeared most thyroid clonotypes that had expanded above 0.001.

The chain joins TRBV15 to TRBJ2-5; weak D call: TRBD2 (6 bases). The sequence was obtained from a woman aged 25 to 39 with Graves' hyperthyroidism. Source material: blood. The CDR3 loop reads CATSSTGTSGTQYF. The CDR3, as DNA: TGTGCCACCAGTTCCACCGGGACTTCAGGGACCCAGTACTTC.